Listed below are T cell receptor beta chains from one sample, sequenced in a study of cytomegalovirus exposure and HLA in healthy donors. Clones were sequenced by immunoSEQ multiplex PCR, and TCRdb holds only the in-frame ones, with some missing. The sample has roughly 65,000 clones, approximately 94% seen once; the top ten hold about 4%. What was sequenced was PBMCs. Every receptor here comes from a man aged 18-30 years in good health and CMV-seropositive. CDR3s include the opening cysteine and the closing phenylalanine or tryptophan. The D gene is left open where the match is weak. Not all rows give a size; the values are once, few, many and, for expanded clones, a class.

size: .; D: TRBD1; J: TRBJ1-4; V: TRBV2; CDR3: CASSAPTGLLEKLFF; DNA: TGTGCCAGCAGTGCACCGACAGGGCTGCTTGAAAAACTGTTTTTT
size: .; D: TRBD2; J: TRBJ2-5; V: TRBV27; CDR3: CATLSGRVGETQYF; DNA: TGTGCCACCCTTAGCGGGAGGGTCGGGGAGACCCAGTACTTC
size: .; D: .; J: TRBJ2-1; V: TRBV7-3; CDR3: CASSPARSSYNEQFF; DNA: TGTGCCAGCAGCCCTGCCCGGAGCTCCTACAATGAGCAGTTCTTC
size: .; D: TRBD1; J: TRBJ2-7; V: TRBV4-1; CDR3: CASSFRQGEVYEQYF; DNA: TGCGCCAGCAGCTTCCGACAGGGGGAAGTCTACGAGCAGTACTTC
size: .; D: .; J: TRBJ2-7; V: TRBV10-1; CDR3: CASSESRGYEQYF; DNA: TGCGCCAGCAGTGAGTCTAGGGGGTACGAGCAGTACTTC
size: .; D: TRBD1; J: TRBJ2-5; V: TRBV5-4; CDR3: CASNHRGDRETQYF; DNA: TGTGCCAGCAACCACAGGGGGGATCGGGAGACCCAGTACTTC
size: .; D: .; J: TRBJ1-1; V: TRBV25-1; CDR3: CASCLGGGTEAFF; DNA: TGTGCCAGTTGCCTCGGGGGGGGGACTGAAGCTTTCTTT
size: .; D: .; J: TRBJ1-1; V: TRBV28; CDR3: CASTRGGPAEAFF; DNA: TGTGCCAGCACCCGCGGGGGGCCGGCTGAAGCTTTCTTT
size: .; D: .; J: TRBJ1-2; V: TRBV19; CDR3: CASSRVIGGYTF; DNA: TGTGCCAGTAGTCGGGTAATAGGTGGCTACACCTTC
size: few; D: .; J: TRBJ2-7; V: TRBV7-8; CDR3: CASSTGLFYEQYF; DNA: TGTGCCAGCAGCACGGGACTTTTCTACGAGCAGTACTTC
size: .; D: .; J: TRBJ2-7; V: TRBV11-2; CDR3: CASSPRFAGNPEQYF; DNA: TGTGCCAGCAGCCCCCGGTTCGCAGGGAATCCCGAGCAGTACTTC
size: .; D: TRBD1; J: TRBJ1-1; V: TRBV10-1; CDR3: CASSERQGAGTEAFF; DNA: TGCGCCAGCAGTGAACGACAGGGGGCCGGGACTGAAGCTTTCTTT
size: once; D: .; J: TRBJ2-7; V: TRBV7-6; CDR3: CASSLASLASPLEQYF; DNA: TGTGCCAGCAGCTTAGCCTCGCTAGCGTCCCCCCTTGAGCAGTACTTC
size: .; D: TRBD1; J: TRBJ1-1; V: TRBV6-1; CDR3: CASSLTGKGTEAFF; DNA: TGTGCCAGCAGCTTGACAGGGAAGGGGACTGAAGCTTTCTTT
size: .; D: TRBD1; J: TRBJ2-3; V: TRBV19; CDR3: CASSMDRVSDTQYF; DNA: TGTGCCAGTAGTATGGACAGGGTTTCTGATACGCAGTATTTT
size: .; D: TRBD1; J: TRBJ2-3; V: TRBV30; CDR3: CAWRPTGTGDTQYF; DNA: TGTGCCTGGAGGCCGACAGGGACAGGGGATACGCAGTATTTT
size: .; D: .; J: TRBJ1-3; V: TRBV6-5; CDR3: CASSRQADEGNTIYF; DNA: TGTGCCAGCAGTCGGCAGGCCGATGAGGGAAACACCATATATTTT